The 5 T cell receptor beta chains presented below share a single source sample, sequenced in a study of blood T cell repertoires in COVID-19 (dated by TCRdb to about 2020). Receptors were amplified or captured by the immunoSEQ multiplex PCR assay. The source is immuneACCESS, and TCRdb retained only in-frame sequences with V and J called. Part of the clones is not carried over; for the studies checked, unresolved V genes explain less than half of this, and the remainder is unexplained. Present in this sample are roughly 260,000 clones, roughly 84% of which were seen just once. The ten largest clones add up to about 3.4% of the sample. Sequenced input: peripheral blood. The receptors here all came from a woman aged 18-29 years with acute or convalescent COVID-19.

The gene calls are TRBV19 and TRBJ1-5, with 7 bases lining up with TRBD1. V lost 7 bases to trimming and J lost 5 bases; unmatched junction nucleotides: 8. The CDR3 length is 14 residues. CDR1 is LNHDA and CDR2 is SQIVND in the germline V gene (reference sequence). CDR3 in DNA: TGTGCCAGTACCGTACAGGGGTCGTATCAGCCCCAGCATTTT. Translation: CASTVQGSYQPQHF.

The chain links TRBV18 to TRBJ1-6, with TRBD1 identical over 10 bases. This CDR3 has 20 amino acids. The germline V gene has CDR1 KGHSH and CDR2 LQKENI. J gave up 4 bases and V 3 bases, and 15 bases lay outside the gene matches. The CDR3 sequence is CASSPPTGDRGSYYNSPLHF. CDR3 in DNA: TGTGCCAGCTCACCGCCTACAGGGGACAGGGGAAGCTATTATAATTCACCCCTCCACTTT.

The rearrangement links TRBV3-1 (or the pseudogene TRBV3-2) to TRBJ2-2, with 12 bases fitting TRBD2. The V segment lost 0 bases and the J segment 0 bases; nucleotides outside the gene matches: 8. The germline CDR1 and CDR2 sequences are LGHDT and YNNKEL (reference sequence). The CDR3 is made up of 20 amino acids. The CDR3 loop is CASSQEGETSGRPNTGELFF. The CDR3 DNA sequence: TGTGCCAGCAGCCAAGAAGGGGAGACTAGCGGGAGACCGAACACCGGGGAGCTGTTTTTT.

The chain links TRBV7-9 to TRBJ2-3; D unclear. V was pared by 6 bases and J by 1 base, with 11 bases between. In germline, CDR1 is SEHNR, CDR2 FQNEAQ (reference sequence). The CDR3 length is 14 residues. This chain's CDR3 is CASSHDTGTDTQYF. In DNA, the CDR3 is TGTGCCAGCAGTCATGATACAGGCACAGATACGCAGTATTTT.

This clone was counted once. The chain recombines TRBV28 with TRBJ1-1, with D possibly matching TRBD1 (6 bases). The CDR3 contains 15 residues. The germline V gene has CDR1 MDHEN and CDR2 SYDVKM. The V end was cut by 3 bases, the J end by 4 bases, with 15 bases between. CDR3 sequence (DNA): TGTGCCAGCAGTTTCGGGGGGGCCCTGGGCACTGAAGCTTTCTTT. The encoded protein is CASSFGGALGTEAFF.